This entry describes one TCR beta chain. Per the germline V gene, CDR1 is LNHDA and CDR2 is SQIVND (reference sequence). V lost 3 bases to trimming and J lost 4 bases, with 7 bases between them. This CDR3 region has 13 residues. This sample was taken from a study of blood T cell repertoires in COVID-19. Study in general: The cDNA or gDNA used as material had been derived from T cells, B-cell-depleted T cells, or PBMCs.

Generated by immunoSEQ multiplex PCR, the TCRdb table keeps only in-frame clones and is missing some. There are 250,000 or so clones in the sample; roughly 88% occur only once, and about 3.4% lies in the top ten. Categorization into cohorts depended on clinical history that participants reported. The origin of this receptor is a woman between 40 and 50 years old who had been exposed to COVID-19. Material for sequencing was PBMCs or T cells enriched from blood (not recorded which). The rearrangement uses TRBV19 and TRBJ1-5, with unresolved D. The CDR3 loop is CASSIELNQPQHF. The CDR3 DNA reads as TGTGCCAGTAGTATCGAACTAAATCAGCCCCAGCATTTT.